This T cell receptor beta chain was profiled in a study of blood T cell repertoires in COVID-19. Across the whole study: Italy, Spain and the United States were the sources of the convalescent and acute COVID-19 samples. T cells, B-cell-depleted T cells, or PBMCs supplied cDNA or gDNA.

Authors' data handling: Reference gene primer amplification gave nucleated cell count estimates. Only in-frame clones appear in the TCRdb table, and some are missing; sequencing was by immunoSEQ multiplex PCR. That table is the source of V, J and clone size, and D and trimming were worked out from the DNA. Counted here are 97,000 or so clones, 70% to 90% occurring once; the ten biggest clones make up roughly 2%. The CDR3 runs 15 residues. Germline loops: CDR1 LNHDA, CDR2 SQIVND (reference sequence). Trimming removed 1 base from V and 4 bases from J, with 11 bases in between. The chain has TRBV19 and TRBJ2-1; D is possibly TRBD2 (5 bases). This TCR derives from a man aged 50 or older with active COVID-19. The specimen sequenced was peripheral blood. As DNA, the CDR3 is TGTGCCAGTAGTATAGCTGGCGGGTTTTACAATGAGCAGTTCTTC. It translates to CASSIAGGFYNEQFF. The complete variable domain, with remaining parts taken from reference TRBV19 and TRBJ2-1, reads DGGITQSPKYLFRKEGQNVTLSCEQNLNHDAMYWYRQDPGQGLRLIYYSQIVNDFQKGDIAEGYSVSREKKESFPLTVTSAQKNPTAFYLCASSIAGGFYNEQFFGPGTRLTVL.